This paragraph covers one T cell receptor beta chain sequence. The antigen is unknown. The sample originates from a study of T cell repertoires in cytomegalovirus infection. MiXCR, applied by TCRdb to the reads, yields one record per CDR3 protein. In the table there are about 900,000 distinct CDR3 sequences, around 29% of which are singletons. From germline, CDR1 is MNHEY and CDR2 SVGAGI. Trimming removed 1 base at V and 1 base at J, with 19 bases between. CDR3 length: 19 amino acids. This sequence originates from a human donor in good health (CMV status not recorded). Some clones in this sample may be carry-over from other donors' samples. Here the sequenced sample was cultured CD8+ T cells from PBMCs, taken from culture after CMV antigen stimulation. The chain links TRBV6-5 to TRBJ2-2; D gene uncertain. CDR3 DNA: TGTGCCAGCAGTTACTTACCGCCCTCCCACCTGGGGAACACCGGGGAGCTGTTTTTT. This gives the protein CASSYLPPSHLGNTGELFF.